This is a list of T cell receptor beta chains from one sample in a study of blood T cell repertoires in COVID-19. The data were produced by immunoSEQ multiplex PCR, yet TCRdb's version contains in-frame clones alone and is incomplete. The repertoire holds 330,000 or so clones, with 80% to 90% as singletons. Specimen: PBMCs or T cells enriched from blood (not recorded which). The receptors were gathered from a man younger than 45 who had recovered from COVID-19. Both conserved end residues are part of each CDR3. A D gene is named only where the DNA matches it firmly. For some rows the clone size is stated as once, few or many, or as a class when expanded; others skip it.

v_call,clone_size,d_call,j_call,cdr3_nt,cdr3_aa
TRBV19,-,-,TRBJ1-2,TGTGCCAGTACCAGCGGGTACACCTACGGCTACACCTTC,CASTSGYTYGYTF
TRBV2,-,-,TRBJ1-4,TGTGCCAGCACGGGGTTGCAGGGGCTTAATGAAAAACTGTTTTTT,CASTGLQGLNEKLFF
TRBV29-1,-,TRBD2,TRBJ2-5,TGCAGCGTTGAGGGATGGGACTATGAAGAGACCCAGTACTTC,CSVEGWDYEETQYF
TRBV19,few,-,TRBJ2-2,TGTGCCAGTAGTACAGGCGACTATTACACCGGGGAGCTGTTTTTT,CASSTGDYYTGELFF
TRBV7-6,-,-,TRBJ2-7,TGTGCCAGCAGCCGCCACCCGGCACAGGGAGAGGAGCAGTACTTC,CASSRHPAQGEEQYF
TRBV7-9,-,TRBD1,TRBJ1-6,TGTGCCAGCAGCCCGAACCGGGACAGGGGGAATTCACCCCTCCACTTT,CASSPNRDRGNSPLHF
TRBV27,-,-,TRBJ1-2,TGTGCCAGCAGTCCCGCCGGGATAACCGCTAACTATGGCTACACCTTC,CASSPAGITANYGYTF
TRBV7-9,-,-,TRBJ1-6,TGTGCCAGCAGCTTAGGACAGAATAATTCACCCCTCCACTTT,CASSLGQNNSPLHF
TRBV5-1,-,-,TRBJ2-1,TGCGCCAGCAGCTTCCGTCTGTACAATGAGCAGTTCTTC,CASSFRLYNEQFF
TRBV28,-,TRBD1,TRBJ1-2,TGTGCCAGCAGCCGGGACAGAGGGGGCTACACCTTC,CASSRDRGGYTF
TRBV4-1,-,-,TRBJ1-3,TGCGCCAGCAGCCAAGATCAACGGTCCGGAAACACCATATATTTT,CASSQDQRSGNTIYF
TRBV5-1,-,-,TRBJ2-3,TGCGCCAGCAGCTTGGCCGGACACTTCACAGATACGCAGTATTTT,CASSLAGHFTDTQYF
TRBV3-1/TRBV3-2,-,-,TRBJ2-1,TGTGCCAGCAGCCAAGACGGAGGGGCGAGCTACAATGAGCAGTTCTTC,CASSQDGGASYNEQFF
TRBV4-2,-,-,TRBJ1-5,TGTGCCAGCAGCCAAGATGGCAGGATTTCCCCACGACAGCCCCAGCATTTT,CASSQDGRISPRQPQHF
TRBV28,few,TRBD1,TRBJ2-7,TGTGCCAGCATTGGACAGGGGAACCCCTACGAGCAGTACTTC,CASIGQGNPYEQYF
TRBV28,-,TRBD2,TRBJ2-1,TGTGCCAGCAGTTTAAGCGGGGGGGCCTATGAGCAGTTCTTC,CASSLSGGAYEQFF
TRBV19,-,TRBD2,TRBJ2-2,TGTGCCAGTAGGGGAGGAAGCTCGGGAGGCACCGGGGAGCTGTTTTTT,CASRGGSSGGTGELFF
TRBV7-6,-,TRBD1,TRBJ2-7,TGTGCCAGCAGCTTAGAAAGGACAGGGAACTACGAGCAGTACTTC,CASSLERTGNYEQYF
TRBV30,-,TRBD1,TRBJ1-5,TGTGCCTGGCAGGGGGATAGCAATCAGCCCCAGCATTTT,CAWQGDSNQPQHF
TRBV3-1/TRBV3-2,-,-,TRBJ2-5,TGTGCCAGCAGCCAAGGGGATAGGGGCCCAGAGACCCAGTACTTC,CASSQGDRGPETQYF
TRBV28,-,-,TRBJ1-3,TGTGCCAGCAGGGGGGGAGGGGGTTCTGGAAACACCATATATTTT,CASRGGGGSGNTIYF
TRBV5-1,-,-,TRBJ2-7,TGCGCCAGCAGCGTAGGGGGTACCTACGAGCAGTACTTC,CASSVGGTYEQYF
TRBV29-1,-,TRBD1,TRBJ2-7,TGCAGCGTGACCGCAGGGGGCGCAGTCTACGAGCAGTACTTC,CSVTAGGAVYEQYF
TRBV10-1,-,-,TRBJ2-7,TGCGCCAGCAGTGCGGACAATGCCTACGAGCAGTACTTC,CASSADNAYEQYF
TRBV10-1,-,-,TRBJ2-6,TGCGCCAGCAGGGGGCGGGGTTCCTCTGGGGCCAACGTCCTGACTTTC,CASRGRGSSGANVLTF
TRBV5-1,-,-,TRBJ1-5,TGCGCCAGCAGCTTGGAAGGGGATAGCAATCAGCCCCAGCATTTT,CASSLEGDSNQPQHF
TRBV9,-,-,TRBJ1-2,TGTGCCAGCAGCGCAGGGGATGACTATGGCTACACCTTC,CASSAGDDYGYTF
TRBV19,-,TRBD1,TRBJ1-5,TGTGCCAGTAGTAGCTCCGGACAGGCTGTTACTCAGCCCCAGCATTTT,CASSSSGQAVTQPQHF
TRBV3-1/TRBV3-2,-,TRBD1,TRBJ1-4,TGTGCCAGCAGCCCTTCTCGAGGGACAGGAGTAGAAAAACTGTTTTTT,CASSPSRGTGVEKLFF
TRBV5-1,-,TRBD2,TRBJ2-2,TGCGCCAGCAGCTTGGCCGGGACTAGCGGGGACCTTCACACCGGGGAGCTGTTTTTT,CASSLAGTSGDLHTGELFF
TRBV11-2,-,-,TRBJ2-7,TGTGCCAGCAGCTTAGTGGGTGGGGCCTACTACGAGCAGTACTTC,CASSLVGGAYYEQYF
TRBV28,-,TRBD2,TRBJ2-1,TGTGCCAGCAGTTTGACGGGGGGTCCCAACAATGAGCAGTTCTTC,CASSLTGGPNNEQFF
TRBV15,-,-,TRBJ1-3,TGTGCCACCGGGGAAGACAGGAGCTCTGGAAACACCATATATTTT,CATGEDRSSGNTIYF
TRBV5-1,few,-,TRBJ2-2,TGCGCCAGCAGCTCAGACCGGGACATGAACACCGGGGAGCTGTTTTTT,CASSSDRDMNTGELFF
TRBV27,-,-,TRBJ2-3,TGTGCCAGCAGTTTAGCCGGGAGCACAGATACGCAGTATTTT,CASSLAGSTDTQYF
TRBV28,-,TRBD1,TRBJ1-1,TGTGCCAGCAGTTTAGGAGGACAGGGGATCACTGAAGCTTTCTTT,CASSLGGQGITEAFF
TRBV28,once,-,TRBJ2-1,TGTGCCAGCGGGGAAATAGCGGCCTACAATGAGCAGTTCTTC,CASGEIAAYNEQFF
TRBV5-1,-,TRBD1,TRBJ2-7,TGCGCCAGCAGCGACAGGGGGCATGAGCAGTACTTC,CASSDRGHEQYF
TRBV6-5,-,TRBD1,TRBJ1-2,TGTGCCAGCAGTAAACCAGGGGGCGCGAACTATGGCTACACCTTC,CASSKPGGANYGYTF
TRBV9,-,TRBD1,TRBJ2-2,TGTGCCAGCAGCGTTAGGACAGGGGGGACCACCGGGGAGCTGTTTTTT,CASSVRTGGTTGELFF